The 11 T cell receptor beta chains reported below all come from one sample, sequenced in a study of graft-versus-host responses after intestinal transplantation. Sequencing was performed with immunoSEQ multiplex PCR; in TCRdb, only in-frame clones are kept and a portion is missing. Of around 99,000 clones detected, approximately 94% appear once; the ten largest clones hold approximately 2%. These receptors have no known antigen. Sequenced material: unstimulated CD8+ T cells sorted from spleen or lymph node cells, taken before intestinal transplant. All receptors come from a human donor who received an intestinal transplant.

The gene calls are TRBV10-1 and TRBJ2-3; tentatively, D is TRBD1 (5 bases). The germline CDR1 and CDR2 sequences are WNHNN and SYGVQD (reference sequence). This CDR3 spans 13 amino acids. V was clipped by 8 bases and J by 4 bases, with 13 bases between them. CDR3 residues: CASSTQGPDTQYF. CDR3 coding DNA: TGCGCCAGCTCTACTCAGGGCCCAGATACGCAGTATTTT.

This chain connects TRBV5-1 to TRBJ2-1, with 10 bases identical to TRBD1. This CDR3 has 15 amino acids. Looked up from germline, CDR1 is SGHRS and CDR2 is YFSETQ. The ends lost 6 bases at V and 8 bases at J; junction bases unmatched: 11. For the CDR3, the DNA is TGCGCCAGCAACGCTCGGGACAGGGGTACGGATGAGCAGTTCTTC. The encoded protein is CASNARDRGTDEQFF.

The gene calls are TRBV19 and TRBJ2-1, with TRBD2 as a possible D gene (5 bases). Germline V gene sequence: CDR1 LNHDA, CDR2 SQIVND (reference sequence). This CDR3 is built from 11 residues. V was cut by 7 bases and J by 9 bases, with 10 bases left in between. Written as DNA, the CDR3 is TGTGCCAGTATGGGTGGGAGTGAGCAGTTCTTC. Protein: CASMGGSEQFF.

The V and J genes are TRBV6-6 and TRBJ1-1, with D unclear. Germline CDR1 is MNHNY and CDR2 is SVGAGI (reference sequence). The CDR3 has 15 amino acids. The V gene lost 5 bases and the J gene lost 2 bases, with 15 bases spanning the gap. The CDR3 coding sequence is TGTGCCAGCAGTGGGGAGGAGGCTCAAAACACTGAAGCTTTCTTT. Amino acid sequence: CASSGEEAQNTEAFF.

J is TRBJ2-3 and V is TRBV19, with 8 nucleotides matching TRBD2. The V gene end was trimmed by 6 bases and the J gene end by 4 bases; junction bases not matched to a gene: 9. This CDR3 spans 15 amino acids. Germline V lookup: CDR1 LNHDA, CDR2 SQIVND (reference sequence). The CDR3 protein is CASSLAGYRADTQYF. The CDR3 DNA sequence: TGTGCCAGTAGCTTAGCGGGGTACCGGGCAGATACGCAGTATTTT.

This sequence joins TRBV27 and TRBJ2-3; 12 bases line up with TRBD1. V shed 7 bases and J 6 bases; nucleotides not matched to a gene: 8. CDR3 length: 15 amino acids. Germline assignment: CDR1 MNHEY and CDR2 SMNVEV (reference sequence). As DNA, the CDR3 is TGTGCCAGCACCCCTGGGACAGGGGGCTGGGATACGCAGTATTTT. This sequence encodes CASTPGTGGWDTQYF.

This clone was seen a single time. This chain connects TRBV5-8 to TRBJ1-6; TRBD1 agrees at 8 bases. Germline V CDR1 and CDR2: SGHTS, YDEGEE. The J segment lost 2 bases and the V segment lost 4 bases, leaving 5 bases of the junction unmatched. This CDR3 contains 16 residues. CDR3 nucleotide sequence: TGTGCCAGCAGCGAATCGACAGGGGCCTATAATTCACCCCTCCACTTT. Its translation is CASSESTGAYNSPLHF.

This chain links TRBV12-2 with TRBJ1-2; TRBD1 reflects the table's D call only, with no check against the DNA. TRBV12-2 is given as a pseudogene. There are 15 residues in the CDR3. CDR3: CASRSPRGQGHGYTF. The CDR3 coding sequence is TGTGCAAGTCGCTCTCCGAGGGGACAGGGACATGGCTACACCTTC.

The chain carries TRBV7-9 and TRBJ2-1; 11 bases map to TRBD1. The CDR3 sequence is 16 residues long. Trimming took 5 bases from V and 8 from J; bases not matched to a gene: 11. Germline CDR1 is SEHNR and CDR2 is FQNEAQ (reference sequence). The CDR3 nucleotides are TGTGCCAGCAGCCCTAACCGGGACAGGGGGTTTGATGAGCAGTTCTTC. Its translation: CASSPNRDRGFDEQFF.

The CDR3 DNA is TGTGCCAGCAGTTTAGGGGCCGAGGGGGGGGCGGGCTACGAGCAGTACTTC. This translates into CASSLGAEGGAGYEQYF. The J gene is TRBJ2-7, the V gene TRBV27; D might be TRBD2 (7 bases). The CDR3 loop spans 17 amino acids. The germline CDR1 and CDR2 sequences are MNHEY and SMNVEV (reference sequence). Trimming stripped 2 bases from V and 3 bases from J, with 20 bases between.

V gene TRBV27 combines with J gene TRBJ2-7, with 10 bases aligning to TRBD2. Germline loops: CDR1 MNHEY, CDR2 SMNVEV (reference sequence). The V and J ends lost 2 bases and 3 bases, in that order; junction bases with no gene match: 7. The CDR3 is 16 amino acids. This chain's CDR3 is CASSLTGLAADYEQYF. CDR3 DNA: TGTGCCAGCAGTTTAACAGGACTAGCGGCCGACTACGAGCAGTACTTC.